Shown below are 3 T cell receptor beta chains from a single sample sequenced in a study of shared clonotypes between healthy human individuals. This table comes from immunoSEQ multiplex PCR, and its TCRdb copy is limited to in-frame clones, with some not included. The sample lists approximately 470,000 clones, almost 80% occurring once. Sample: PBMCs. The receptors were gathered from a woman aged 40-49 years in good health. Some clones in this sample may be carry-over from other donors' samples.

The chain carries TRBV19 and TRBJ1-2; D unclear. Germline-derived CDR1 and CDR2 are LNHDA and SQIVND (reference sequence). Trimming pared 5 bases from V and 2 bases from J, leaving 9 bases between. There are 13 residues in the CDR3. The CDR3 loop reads CASSGQENYGYTF. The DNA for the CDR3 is TGTGCCAGTAGTGGGCAGGAGAACTATGGCTACACCTTC. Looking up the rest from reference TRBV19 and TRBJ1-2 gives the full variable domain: DGGITQSPKYLFRKEGQNVTLSCEQNLNHDAMYWYRQDPGQGLRLIYYSQIVNDFQKGDIAEGYSVSREKKESFPLTVTSAQKNPTAFYLCASSGQENYGYTFGSGTRLTVV.

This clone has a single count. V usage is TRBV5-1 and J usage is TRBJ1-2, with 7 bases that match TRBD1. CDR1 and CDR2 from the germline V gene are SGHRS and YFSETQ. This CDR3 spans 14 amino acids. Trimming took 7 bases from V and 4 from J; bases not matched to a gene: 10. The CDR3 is CASVFFGTVYGYTF. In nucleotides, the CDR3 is TGCGCCAGCGTGTTCTTTGGGACAGTCTATGGCTACACCTTC.

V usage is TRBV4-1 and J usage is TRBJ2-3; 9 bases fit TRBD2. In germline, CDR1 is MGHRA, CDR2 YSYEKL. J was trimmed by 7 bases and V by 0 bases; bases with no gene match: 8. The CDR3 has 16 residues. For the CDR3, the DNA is TGCGCCAGCAGCCAAGAAGGGCCTAGCGGGAAGTATACGCAGTATTTT. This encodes CASSQEGPSGKYTQYF.